This T cell receptor (beta chain) derives from a study of shared clonotypes between healthy human individuals. General study results and limits: Sorted-subset sequencing, rarefaction showed, was incomplete despite large depth. Apart from blood, nothing was sampled; tissue repertoires likely differ. Relative to their counterparts shared across all four donors, non-shared clonotypes exhibited diminished generation probabilities.

In germline, CDR1 is MNHEY, CDR2 SMNVEV (reference sequence). The CDR3 spans 15 residues. Trimming at V came to 4 bases and at J to 5 bases, leaving 10 bases not matched to a gene. CD45RO-negative, CCR7-positively selected cells formed the naive CD8 fraction, excluding terminally differentiated effector memory CD45RA+ cells. Each of the donors was a healthy adult who was HIV-negative and had not had a recent acute infection or vaccination. Method: immunoSEQ multiplex PCR; TCRdb's copy keeps in-frame clones and lacks some. The profile shows about 2,100,000 clones, just over 90% of them singletons. Concerning this clone itself: The antigen is undetermined.

What was sequenced was naive CD8+ T cells from PBMCs. This TCR was sampled from a man in his late teens or twenties in good health. Some clones in this sample may be carry-over from other donors' samples. V gene TRBV27 combines with J gene TRBJ2-7; 8 positions match TRBD2. The CDR3 nucleotides are TGTGCCAGCAGTTCCCCCCCGGGAGGGCACAACGAGCAGTACTTC. As protein: CASSSPPGGHNEQYF.